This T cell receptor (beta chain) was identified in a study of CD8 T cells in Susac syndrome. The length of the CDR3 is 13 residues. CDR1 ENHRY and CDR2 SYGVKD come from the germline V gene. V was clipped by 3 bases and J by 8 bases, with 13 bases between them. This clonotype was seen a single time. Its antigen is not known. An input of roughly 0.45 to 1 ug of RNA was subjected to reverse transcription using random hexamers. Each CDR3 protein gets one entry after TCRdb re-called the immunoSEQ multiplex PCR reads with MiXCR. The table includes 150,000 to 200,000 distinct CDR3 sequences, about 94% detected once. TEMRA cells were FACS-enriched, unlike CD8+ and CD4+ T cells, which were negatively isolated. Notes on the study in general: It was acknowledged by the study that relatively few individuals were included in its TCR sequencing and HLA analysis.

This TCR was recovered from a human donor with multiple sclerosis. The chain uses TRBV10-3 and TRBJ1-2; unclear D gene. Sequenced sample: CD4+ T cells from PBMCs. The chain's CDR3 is CAISDGPGDGYTF. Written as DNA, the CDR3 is TGTGCCATCAGTGACGGCCCAGGTGACGGCTACACCTTC.